This T cell receptor beta chain was recovered during a study of shared clonotypes between healthy human individuals. Using immunoSEQ multiplex PCR, the repertoire was profiled, and TCRdb retains in-frame clones only, with some absent. This sample yields over 2,000,000 clones, of which approximately 92% are seen a single time; approximately 1.7% belongs to the top ten. The naive CD8 population came from CD45RO-negative cells selected for CCR7, without terminally differentiated effector memory CD45RA+ cells. The donors were adults (healthy and HIV-negative) with no recent acute infections or vaccinations. CDR3 size: 15 residues. Per the germline V gene, CDR1 is MGHRA and CDR2 is YSYEKL. The V gene lost 0 bases and the J gene lost 0 bases, with 9 bases spanning the gap. On this clone itself: Distinct nucleotide sequences in the sample also encode this CDR3.

The sample consisted of naive CD8+ T cells from PBMCs. The receptor was derived from a man in his late teens or twenties in good health. Some clones in this sample may be carry-over from other donors' samples. This rearrangement joins TRBV4-1 to TRBJ2-7; D perhaps matches TRBD2 (6 bases). Here the CDR3 reads CASSQDPGSSYEQYF. Written as DNA, the CDR3 is TGCGCCAGCAGCCAAGATCCCGGGAGCTCCTACGAGCAGTACTTC.